Listed below are T cell receptor beta chains from one sample, sequenced in a study of CD8 T cells in Susac syndrome. TCRdb called the immunoSEQ multiplex PCR reads again in MiXCR, with one record for every CDR3 protein. The data hold about 190,000 distinct CDR3 sequences, with over 85% observed a single time. Sequencing was performed on CD4+ T cells from PBMCs. Receptor source: a human donor in good health. Each CDR3 is given with its conserved first and last residue. Each record gives: D gene, J gene, clone size, V gene, CDR3 protein, CDR3 DNA. A D gene is named only where the DNA matches it firmly. The size field is filled for only some rows; it gives once, few, many or a size class.

TRBD2	TRBJ2-2	.	TRBV2	CASRGLAGTGELFF	TGTGCCAGCAGAGGACTAGCCGGAACCGGGGAGCTGTTTTTT
TRBD2	TRBJ2-3	.	TRBV12-3/TRBV12-4	CASRTSGTDTQYF	TGTGCCAGCAGGACTAGCGGCACAGATACGCAGTATTTT
.	TRBJ2-1	.	TRBV28	CASSSPTRGGRREQFF	TGTGCCAGCAGTTCACCGACGAGGGGGGGGCGACGGGAGCAGTTCTTC
.	TRBJ2-4	.	TRBV3-1	CASSQVGGGHQYF	TGTGCCAGCAGCCAAGTGGGAGGGGGACACCAGTACTTC
.	TRBJ1-2	.	TRBV16	CASSQSKGRGYTF	TGTGCCAGCAGCCAATCTAAGGGCCGCGGCTACACCTTC
.	TRBJ1-2	.	TRBV5-1	CASSLPDKISSRGYTF	TGCGCCAGCAGCCTACCTGACAAGATCTCATCGAGAGGCTACACCTTC
.	TRBJ2-7	.	TRBV2	CASIPDGRSYEQYF	TGTGCCAGCATACCGGACGGCCGCTCCTACGAGCAGTACTTC
.	TRBJ2-3	.	TRBV13	CASSLEGRASFTHTQYF	TGTGCCAGCAGCTTAGAAGGCCGGGCTAGCTTCACTCATACGCAGTATTTT
.	TRBJ1-5	.	TRBV19	CATHKAGQPQHF	TGTGCCACCCATAAGGCAGGGCAGCCCCAGCATTTT
.	TRBJ2-3	.	TRBV29-1	CSVDTGLDTQYF	TGCAGCGTCGATACAGGGCTAGATACGCAGTATTTT
.	TRBJ2-7	.	TRBV3-1	CASSQDIDYEQYF	TGTGCCAGCAGCCAAGACATTGACTACGAGCAGTACTTC
TRBD1	TRBJ1-6	once	TRBV5-1	CASKGGQGDNSPLHF	TGCGCCAGCAAGGGTGGACAGGGCGATAATTCACCCCTCCACTTT
.	TRBJ1-3	once	TRBV11-2	CASRDKGSGNTIYF	TGTGCCAGCAGAGATAAGGGTTCTGGAAACACCATATATTTT
.	TRBJ2-2	.	TRBV7-3	CASSRSRGTGELFF	TGTGCCAGCAGCAGATCACGGGGTACCGGGGAGCTGTTTTTT
.	TRBJ2-2	.	TRBV5-1	CASSLMGSNTGELFF	TGCGCCAGCAGCTTGATGGGATCGAACACCGGGGAGCTGTTTTTT
TRBD2	TRBJ2-1	.	TRBV5-6	CASSGLTSGGYNEQFF	TGTGCCAGCAGCGGCTTGACTAGCGGGGGGTACAATGAGCAGTTCTTC
.	TRBJ2-2	.	TRBV4-3	CASSQVLATGELFF	TGCGCCAGCAGCCAAGTGCTAGCCACCGGGGAGCTGTTTTTT
.	TRBJ2-1	.	TRBV15	CATSQRDFGSYNEQFF	TGTGCCACCAGCCAACGGGACTTTGGCTCCTACAATGAGCAGTTCTTC
.	TRBJ2-2	.	TRBV19	CASSIGSTSGTGELFF	TGTGCCAGTAGTATAGGAAGCACCTCGGGCACCGGGGAGCTGTTTTTT
.	TRBJ2-6	.	TRBV7-8	CASSEERVAGANVLTF	TGTGCCAGCAGCGAGGAGAGGGTGGCTGGGGCCAACGTCCTGACTTTC
.	TRBJ2-7	.	TRBV5-5	CASSADIYEQYF	TGTGCCAGCAGCGCGGACATCTACGAGCAGTACTTC
TRBD1	TRBJ1-2	.	TRBV4-3	CASSQDGFSQGSIYTF	TGCGCCAGCAGCCAAGACGGGTTCTCACAGGGGTCGATCTACACCTTC
.	TRBJ2-1	.	TRBV9	CASSVEALSYNEQFF	TGTGCCAGCAGCGTGGAGGCCCTCTCCTACAATGAGCAGTTCTTC
.	TRBJ2-6	once	TRBV5-1	CASSWGFASGANVLTF	TGCGCCAGCAGCTGGGGGTTCGCCTCTGGGGCCAACGTCCTGACTTTC
.	TRBJ1-4	.	TRBV2	CASRWGGEKLFF	TGTGCCAGCCGCTGGGGGGGTGAAAAACTGTTTTTT
TRBD1	TRBJ1-2	.	TRBV12-3/TRBV12-4	CASGRTGPNYGYTF	TGTGCCAGCGGGCGGACAGGTCCTAACTATGGCTACACCTTC
.	TRBJ2-6	.	TRBV19	CASTSGTGGSGANVLTF	.
TRBD1	TRBJ1-1	.	TRBV5-1	CASSPTGQGSNTEAFF	TGCGCCAGCAGCCCGACAGGACAGGGGTCTAACACTGAAGCTTTCTTT
TRBD1	TRBJ1-2	once	TRBV20-1	CSAAGQGGVGYTF	TGCAGTGCAGCGGGACAGGGAGGGGTTGGCTACACCTTC
TRBD1	TRBJ1-5	.	TRBV24-1	CATSDPQGGNQPQHF	TGTGCCACCAGTGACCCACAGGGGGGCAATCAGCCCCAGCATTTT
.	TRBJ1-2	.	TRBV3-1	CASSPSIGGYTF	TGTGCCAGCAGCCCAAGTATCGGTGGCTACACCTTC
.	TRBJ2-7	.	TRBV4-1	CASSQDVEQYF	TGCGCCAGCAGCCAAGATGTCGAGCAGTACTTC
.	TRBJ2-2	.	TRBV19	CASRRPPGELFF	TGTGCCAGTAGAAGGCCGCCGGGGGAGCTTTTTTTT
.	TRBJ1-3	.	TRBV7-9	CASSPKVRTAGNTIYF	TGTGCCAGCAGCCCCAAAGTACGGACAGCTGGAAACACCATATATTTT
TRBD2	TRBJ2-1	.	TRBV7-9	CASSLGRTSGGYEQFF	TGTGCCAGCAGCTTGGGAAGGACTAGCGGGGGGTATGAGCAGTTCTTC
.	TRBJ1-5	.	TRBV7-8	CASSLARAGRPQHF	TGTGCCAGCAGCTTAGCGCGGGCGGGCAGACCCCAGCATTTT
.	TRBJ2-7	.	TRBV11-2	CASSFLGGSYEQYF	TGTGCCAGCAGCTTTCTGGGCGGATCCTACGAGCAGTACTTC
TRBD2	TRBJ2-3	.	TRBV29-1	CSVETGTTSTDTQYF	TGCAGCGTTGAAACGGGGACTACTAGCACAGATACGCAGTATTTT
.	TRBJ2-3	.	TRBV11-3	CASSLVGPDTQYF	TGTGCCAGCAGCTTAGTAGGGCCAGATACGCAGTATTTT
.	TRBJ2-3	.	TRBV6-1	CASSPSWVAATDTQYF	TGTGCCAGCAGTCCCTCCTGGGTAGCGGCTACAGATACGCAGTATTTT
.	TRBJ2-5	.	TRBV6-1	CASTQNRVETQYF	TGTGCCAGCACCCAGAACAGGGTAGAGACCCAGTACTTC
.	TRBJ1-5	.	TRBV12-3/TRBV12-4	CASSTPGTQPQHF	TGTGCCAGCAGTACCCCGGGGACCCAGCCCCAGCATTTT
.	TRBJ2-7	.	TRBV25-1	CASSDLSYEQYF	TGTGCCAGCAGTGACTTGAGCTACGAGCAGTACTTC
.	TRBJ2-3	.	TRBV7-2	CASSRTEAWRVDTQYF	TGTGCCAGCAGCCGTACCGAGGCCTGGCGGGTAGATACGCAGTATTTT
TRBD1	TRBJ1-5	.	TRBV6-6	CASRGTGYQPQHF	TGTGCCAGCAGGGGGACAGGGTACCAGCCCCAGCATTTT
TRBD1	TRBJ1-2	.	TRBV6-5	CASSRQGIVYGYTF	TGTGCCAGCAGTAGACAGGGAATCGTCTATGGCTACACCTTC
.	TRBJ1-1	.	TRBV29-1	CSVEGDVPMANTEAFF	TGCAGCGTTGAAGGGGACGTCCCTATGGCGAACACTGAAGCTTTCTTT
.	TRBJ1-1	.	TRBV29-1	CSVVHIMNTEAFF	TGCAGCGTAGTTCATATAATGAACACTGAAGCTTTCTTT
.	TRBJ1-6	.	TRBV12-3/TRBV12-4	CASSMGHSPLHF	TGTGCCAGCAGCATGGGTCATTCACCCCTCCACTTT
TRBD1	TRBJ1-5	.	TRBV7-2	CASSAGTGGRQPQHF	TGTGCCAGCAGCGCCGGGACAGGGGGCCGGCAGCCCCAGCATTTT
TRBD1	TRBJ2-1	.	TRBV6-1	CASRRTGTASYNEQFF	TGTGCCAGCAGACGGACAGGGACAGCCTCCTACAATGAGCAGTTCTTC
.	TRBJ2-5	.	TRBV2	CASSEIGSSQARETQYF	TGTGCCAGCAGTGAAATTGGTTCGAGTCAGGCTCGGGAGACCCAGTACTTC
.	TRBJ1-3	.	TRBV7-9	CASSFLDVTIYF	TGTGCCAGCAGCTTTTTAGATGTCACCATATATTTT
.	TRBJ1-2	.	TRBV29-1	CSVLGADSYTF	TGCAGCGTTTTGGGGGCGGATAGCTACACCTTC
TRBD2	TRBJ2-4	.	TRBV5-1	CASSLGLSGGPAKNIQYF	TGCGCCAGCAGCTTGGGGCTCAGCGGGGGGCCGGCCAAAAACATTCAGTACTTC